The rows below give T cell receptor beta chains drawn from one sample of a study of CD8+ T cells in alopecia areata. Sequencing was performed with immunoSEQ multiplex PCR; in TCRdb, only in-frame clones are kept and a portion is missing. This table has some 120,000 clones, less than 50% appearing once. The sample was NKG2D-low CD8+ T cells sorted from blood. The receptors here all came from a human donor with alopecia areata. Each CDR3 is given with its conserved first and last residue. Fields, in order: CDR3 DNA, CDR3 protein, CDR3 length, clone size, V gene, D gene, J gene. D genes are given only for firm matches. Clone size appears in some rows only: once, few, many, or a class for an expanded clone.

TGCAGCGTTACTGGACTAGCGGGGGGGCTATACAATGAGCAGTTCTTC | CSVTGLAGGLYNEQFF | 16 | - | TRBV29-1 | TRBD2 | TRBJ2-1
TGCAGCGTAGATACTCGGGGGGACTACGAGCAGTACTTC | CSVDTRGDYEQYF | 13 | - | TRBV29-1 | TRBD2 | TRBJ2-7
TGTGCCAGCAGCTTAGCGAGTTACAGGGTGGTCTATGGCTACACCTTC | CASSLASYRVVYGYTF | 16 | - | TRBV7-2 | - | TRBJ1-2
TGCAGCGTTGTTGGTTTAGCGGGAGGAGGGTACGAGCAGTACTTC | CSVVGLAGGGYEQYF | 15 | - | TRBV29-1 | TRBD2 | TRBJ2-7
TGTGCCAGCAGCCTAGGGACTAGCGGGGGGCGTACAGATACGCAGTATTTT | CASSLGTSGGRTDTQYF | 17 | - | TRBV27 | TRBD2 | TRBJ2-3
TGCGCCAGCACCCTGACTAGCGGATATGGGGATACGCAGTATTTT | CASTLTSGYGDTQYF | 15 | few | TRBV4-1 | TRBD2 | TRBJ2-3
TGTGCCAGCAGCTCTGGCAGGGGAGGGAGCACTGAAGCTTTCTTT | CASSSGRGGSTEAFF | 15 | - | TRBV7-6 | - | TRBJ1-1
TGTGCCAGCAGTTACCCCCTGATAGATCAGCCCCAGCATTTT | CASSYPLIDQPQHF | 14 | - | TRBV6-6 | - | TRBJ1-5
TGTGCCACGTCTTTCGGCCGCGGGTATGGCTACACCTTC | CATSFGRGYGYTF | 13 | - | TRBV6-5 | - | TRBJ1-2
TGCAGCGTTCTTCACAGCACTCCCTACGAGCAGTACTTC | CSVLHSTPYEQYF | 13 | few | TRBV29-1 | - | TRBJ2-7
TGCAGCGTTGAAGGGACTGATGAATCCTACGAGCAGTACTTC | CSVEGTDESYEQYF | 14 | few | TRBV29-1 | - | TRBJ2-7
TGCAGCGTTGAGTCGGATGAAAAACTGTTTTTT | CSVESDEKLFF | 11 | - | TRBV29-1 | - | TRBJ1-4
TGCAGCGTTGAAGAGGGAAGGGGTGAAAACACCATATATTTT | CSVEEGRGENTIYF | 14 | few | TRBV29-1 | - | TRBJ1-3
TGTGCCAGCAGTCGGGACATCGAAGGCGAGCAGTACTTC | CASSRDIEGEQYF | 13 | - | TRBV6-6 | - | TRBJ2-7
TGTGCCTGGAATGTTTGGACAACGGATGGCTACACCTTC | CAWNVWTTDGYTF | 13 | - | TRBV30 | - | TRBJ1-2
TGCAGCGCTCAGGAGGGACATCCCTCTGGGGCCAACGTCCTGACTTTC | CSAQEGHPSGANVLTF | 16 | - | TRBV29-1 | - | TRBJ2-6
TGCAGCGTTGAGATTAGCGGGAGGTACAATGAGCAGTTCTTC | CSVEISGRYNEQFF | 14 | - | TRBV29-1 | TRBD2 | TRBJ2-1
TGTGCCAGCAGTTTATTTCCGGTTACGTACGAGCAGTACTTC | CASSLFPVTYEQYF | 14 | - | TRBV27 | - | TRBJ2-7
TGTGCCATCAGTGTCGGCGGGAGGACGGGTGAGCAGTTCTTC | CAISVGGRTGEQFF | 14 | few | TRBV10-3 | TRBD2 | TRBJ2-1
TGTGCCAGCAGTCCCATCTCTCACCGGGACAATCAGCCCCAGCATTTT | CASSPISHRDNQPQHF | 16 | - | TRBV6-6 | - | TRBJ1-5
TGCAGCGTTCCGGGACAGCTGTCAGCCGAGACCCAGTACTTC | CSVPGQLSAETQYF | 14 | few | TRBV29-1 | TRBD1 | TRBJ2-5
TGCAGCGTTGTTAGTCAGCGCAACTACGAGCAGTACTTC | CSVVSQRNYEQYF | 13 | few | TRBV29-1 | - | TRBJ2-7
TGTGCCAGCAGTTGGTCGGGAACTAATGAAAAACTGTTTTTT | CASSWSGTNEKLFF | 14 | - | TRBV27 | - | TRBJ1-4
TGTGCCAGCAATTCCGGACTAGCGGGGGAAGAGACCCAGTACTTC | CASNSGLAGEETQYF | 15 | few | TRBV28 | TRBD2 | TRBJ2-5
TGCAGCGCGGCCGATGGGAAACTGTTTTTT | CSAADGKLFF | 10 | - | TRBV29-1 | - | TRBJ1-4
TGCAGCGTCCCGGGGGACAGGGATTACGAGCAGTACTTC | CSVPGDRDYEQYF | 13 | - | TRBV29-1 | TRBD1 | TRBJ2-7
TGCGCCAGCAGCCAAGCCCTGCAGAATGAGCAGTTCTTC | CASSQALQNEQFF | 13 | few | TRBV4-1 | - | TRBJ2-1
TGCAGCGTTGAAGTCGAGGGTGAAGCTTTCTTT | CSVEVEGEAFF | 11 | - | TRBV29-1 | - | TRBJ1-1
TGCAGCGCCACCGGGGGACAGGCCTACGAGCAGTACTTC | CSATGGQAYEQYF | 13 | - | TRBV29-1 | TRBD1 | TRBJ2-7
TGTGCCAGCAGCTTAGATTGGACTAGCGGGGGGCCGAGCTCCTACAATGAGCAGTTCTTC | CASSLDWTSGGPSSYNEQFF | 20 | - | TRBV11-2 | TRBD2 | TRBJ2-1
TGCAGCGTCAGGACCCGGCACTCCTACGAGCAGTACTTC | CSVRTRHSYEQYF | 13 | few | TRBV29-1 | - | TRBJ2-7
TGTGCCAGTAGCTTAGGGGCCAATTCACCCCTCCACTTT | CASSLGANSPLHF | 13 | few | TRBV19 | - | TRBJ1-6
TGTGCCAGCGGGACAGCGGGACAGGTTGGCGAGCAGTACTTC | CASGTAGQVGEQYF | 14 | - | TRBV28 | - | TRBJ2-7
TGTGCCAGTGCGGCAGGCTACAATGAGCAGTTCTTC | CASAAGYNEQFF | 12 | - | TRBV13 | - | TRBJ2-1